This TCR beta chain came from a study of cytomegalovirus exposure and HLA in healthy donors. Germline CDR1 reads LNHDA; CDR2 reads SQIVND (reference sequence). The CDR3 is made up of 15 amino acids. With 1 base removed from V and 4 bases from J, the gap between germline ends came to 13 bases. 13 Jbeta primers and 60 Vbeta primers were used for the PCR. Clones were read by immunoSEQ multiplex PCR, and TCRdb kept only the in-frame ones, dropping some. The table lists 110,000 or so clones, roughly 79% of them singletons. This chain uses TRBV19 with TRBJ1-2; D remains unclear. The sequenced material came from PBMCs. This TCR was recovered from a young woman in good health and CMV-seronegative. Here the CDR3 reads CASSIVGGNVYGYTF. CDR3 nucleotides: TGTGCCAGTAGTATAGTTGGCGGGAACGTCTATGGCTACACCTTC.